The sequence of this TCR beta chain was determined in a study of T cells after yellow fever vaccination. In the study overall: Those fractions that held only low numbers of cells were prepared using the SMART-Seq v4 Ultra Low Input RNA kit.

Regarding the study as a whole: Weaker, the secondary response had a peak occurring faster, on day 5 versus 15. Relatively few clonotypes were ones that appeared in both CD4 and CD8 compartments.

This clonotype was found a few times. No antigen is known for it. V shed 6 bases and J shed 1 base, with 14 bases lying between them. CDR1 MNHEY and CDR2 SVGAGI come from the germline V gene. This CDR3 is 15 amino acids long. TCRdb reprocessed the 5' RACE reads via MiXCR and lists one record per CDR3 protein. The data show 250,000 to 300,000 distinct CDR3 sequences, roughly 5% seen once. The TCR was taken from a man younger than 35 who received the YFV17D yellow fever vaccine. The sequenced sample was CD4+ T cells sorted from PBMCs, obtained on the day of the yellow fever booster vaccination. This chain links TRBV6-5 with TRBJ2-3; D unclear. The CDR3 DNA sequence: TGTGCCAGCAGACCCCGACTGGGCGGCACAGATACGCAGTATTTT. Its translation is CASRPRLGGTDTQYF.